This record looks at one T cell receptor (beta chain) sequence and its context. Its antigen remains unidentified. Trimming took off 8 bases at V and 5 bases at J, with 13 bases between the two ends. This CDR3 region has 12 residues. The germline CDR1 and CDR2 sequences are WSHSY and SAAADI. The entry originates in a study of T cells in Graves' hyperthyroidism and ophthalmopathy. Study-wide points: The majority of expanded thyroid clonotypes above 0.001 also appeared in blood. Separating ophthalmopathy from stable hyperthyroidism was achieved by a 13 V-J model.

The CDR3 regions of TCR beta were amplified from RNA transcripts. A set of HTBI primers served as the primers for a first-round RT-PCR of the TCR CDR3. TCRdb processed the multiplex PCR reads anew with MiXCR; each CDR3 protein has one entry. Of 550,000 to 600,000 distinct CDR3 sequences in the sample, roughly 46% were seen once. The chain employs TRBV10-2 and TRBJ2-7; a possible D gene is TRBD2 (5 bases). The clonotype comes from an adult woman with Graves' disease, either hyperthyroidism or ophthalmopathy (not recorded which). Sequencing was carried out using peripheral blood or thyroid tissue (not recorded which). Here the CDR3 DNA reads TGCGCCAGCCGACAAGGGAGCCACGAGCAGTACTTC. Amino acid sequence: CASRQGSHEQYF.